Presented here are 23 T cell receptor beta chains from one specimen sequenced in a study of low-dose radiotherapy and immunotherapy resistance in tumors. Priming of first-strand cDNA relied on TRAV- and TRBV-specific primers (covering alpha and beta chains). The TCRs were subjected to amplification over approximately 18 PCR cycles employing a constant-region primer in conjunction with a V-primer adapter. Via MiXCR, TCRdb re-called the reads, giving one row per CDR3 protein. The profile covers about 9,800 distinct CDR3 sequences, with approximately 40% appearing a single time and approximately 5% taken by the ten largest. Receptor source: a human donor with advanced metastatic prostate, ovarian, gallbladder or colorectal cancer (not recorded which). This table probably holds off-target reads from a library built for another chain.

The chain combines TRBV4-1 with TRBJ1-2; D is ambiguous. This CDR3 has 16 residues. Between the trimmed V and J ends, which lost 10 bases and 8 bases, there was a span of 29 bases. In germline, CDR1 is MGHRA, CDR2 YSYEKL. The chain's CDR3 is CATKPQNARAWGGYTF. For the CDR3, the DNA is TGCGCCACCAAACCCCAGAACGCGAGGGCCTGGGGAGGCTACACCTTC.

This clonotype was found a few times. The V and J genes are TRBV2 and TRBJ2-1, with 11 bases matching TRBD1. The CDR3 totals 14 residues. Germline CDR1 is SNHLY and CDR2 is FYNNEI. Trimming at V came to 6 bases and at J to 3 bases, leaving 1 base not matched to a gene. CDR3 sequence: CASRGTGGYNEQFF. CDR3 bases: TGTGCCAGCAGGGGGACAGGGGGCTACAATGAGCAGTTCTTC.

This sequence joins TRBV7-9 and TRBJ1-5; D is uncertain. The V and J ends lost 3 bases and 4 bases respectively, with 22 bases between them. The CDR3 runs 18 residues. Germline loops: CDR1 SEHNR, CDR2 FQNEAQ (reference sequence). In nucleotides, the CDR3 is TGTGCCAGCAGCTTCCTTAGCTGGCGGAGACCACGAAATCAGCCCCAGCATTTT. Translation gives CASSFLSWRRPRNQPQHF.

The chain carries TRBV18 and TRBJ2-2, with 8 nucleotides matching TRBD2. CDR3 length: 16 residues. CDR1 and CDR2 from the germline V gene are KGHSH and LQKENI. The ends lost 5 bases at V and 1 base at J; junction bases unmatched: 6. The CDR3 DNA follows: TGTGCCAGCTCAGATGCGGGGGGATTGAACACCGGGGAGCTGTTTTTT. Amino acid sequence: CASSDAGGLNTGELFF.

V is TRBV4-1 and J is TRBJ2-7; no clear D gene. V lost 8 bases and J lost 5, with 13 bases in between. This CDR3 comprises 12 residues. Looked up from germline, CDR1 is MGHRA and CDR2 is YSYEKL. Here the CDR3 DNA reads TGCGCCAGCCGACCGATACCTAACGAGCAGTACTTC. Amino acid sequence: CASRPIPNEQYF.

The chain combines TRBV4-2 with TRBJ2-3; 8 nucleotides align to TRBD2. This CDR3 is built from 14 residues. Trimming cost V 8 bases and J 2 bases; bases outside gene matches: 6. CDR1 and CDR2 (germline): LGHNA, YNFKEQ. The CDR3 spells CASAKAGATDTQYF. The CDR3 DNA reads TGTGCCAGCGCCAAAGCGGGGGCCACAGATACGCAGTATTTT.

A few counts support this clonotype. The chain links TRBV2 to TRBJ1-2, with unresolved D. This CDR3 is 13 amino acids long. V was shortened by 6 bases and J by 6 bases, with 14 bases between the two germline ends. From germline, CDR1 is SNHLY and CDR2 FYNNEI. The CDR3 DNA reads TGTGCCAGCAGCCCTCGTCGGGAGGATGGCTACACCTTC. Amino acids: CASSPRREDGYTF.

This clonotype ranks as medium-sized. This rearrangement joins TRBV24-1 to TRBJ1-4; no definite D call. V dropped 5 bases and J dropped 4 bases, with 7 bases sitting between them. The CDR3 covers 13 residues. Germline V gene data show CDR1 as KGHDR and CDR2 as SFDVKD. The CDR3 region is CATSAGGNEKLFF. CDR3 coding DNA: TGTGCCACCAGTGCCGGCGGTAATGAAAAACTGTTTTTT.

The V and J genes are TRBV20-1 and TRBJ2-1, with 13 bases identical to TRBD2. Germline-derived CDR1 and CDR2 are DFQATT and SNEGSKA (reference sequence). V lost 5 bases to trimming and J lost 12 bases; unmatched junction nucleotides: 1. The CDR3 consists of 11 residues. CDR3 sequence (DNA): TGCAGTGCTCGGACTAGCGGGGGGCAGTTCTTC. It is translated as CSARTSGGQFF.

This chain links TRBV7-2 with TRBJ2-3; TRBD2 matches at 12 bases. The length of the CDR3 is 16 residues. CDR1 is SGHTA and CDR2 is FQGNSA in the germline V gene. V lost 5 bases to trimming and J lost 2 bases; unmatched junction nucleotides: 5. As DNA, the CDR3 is TGTGCCAGCAGCCCCAGGACTAGCGGGGTCACAGATACGCAGTATTTT. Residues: CASSPRTSGVTDTQYF. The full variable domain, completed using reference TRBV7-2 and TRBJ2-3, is GAGVSQSPSNKVTEKGKDVELRCDPISGHTALYWYRQSLGQGLEFLIYFQGNSAPDKSGLPSDRFSAERTGGSVSTLTIQRTQQEDSAVYLCASSPRTSGVTDTQYFGPGTRLTVL.

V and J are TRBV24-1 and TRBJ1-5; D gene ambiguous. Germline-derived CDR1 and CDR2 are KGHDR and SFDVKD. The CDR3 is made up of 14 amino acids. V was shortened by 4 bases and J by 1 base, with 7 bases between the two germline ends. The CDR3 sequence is CATSDPDSNQPQHF. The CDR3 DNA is TGTGCCACCAGTGACCCGGACAGCAATCAGCCCCAGCATTTT.

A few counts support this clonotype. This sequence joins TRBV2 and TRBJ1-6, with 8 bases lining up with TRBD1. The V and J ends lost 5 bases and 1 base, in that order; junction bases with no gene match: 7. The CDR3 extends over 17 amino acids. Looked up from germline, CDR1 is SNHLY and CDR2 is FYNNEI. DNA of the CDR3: TGTGCCAGCAGTAGGACAGGGAAGGGGTCCTATAATTCACCCCTCCACTTT. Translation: CASSRTGKGSYNSPLHF.

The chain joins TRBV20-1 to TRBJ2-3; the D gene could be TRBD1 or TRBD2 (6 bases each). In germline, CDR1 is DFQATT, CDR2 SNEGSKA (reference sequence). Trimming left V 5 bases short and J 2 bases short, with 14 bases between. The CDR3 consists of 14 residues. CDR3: CSAQGRGNTDTQYF. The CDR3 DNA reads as TGCAGTGCTCAGGGGCGGGGAAACACAGATACGCAGTATTTT.

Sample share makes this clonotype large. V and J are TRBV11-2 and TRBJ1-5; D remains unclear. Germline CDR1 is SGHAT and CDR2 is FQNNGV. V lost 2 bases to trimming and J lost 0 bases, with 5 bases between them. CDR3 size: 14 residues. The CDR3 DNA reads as TGTGCCAGCAGCTTAAGCGATAGCAATCAGCCCCAGCATTTT. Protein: CASSLSDSNQPQHF.

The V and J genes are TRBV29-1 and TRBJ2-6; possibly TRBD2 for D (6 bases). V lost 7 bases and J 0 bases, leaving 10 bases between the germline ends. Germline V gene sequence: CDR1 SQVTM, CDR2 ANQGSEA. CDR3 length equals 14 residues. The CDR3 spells CSAELASGANVLTF. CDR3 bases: TGCAGCGCAGAACTAGCCTCTGGGGCCAACGTCCTGACTTTC. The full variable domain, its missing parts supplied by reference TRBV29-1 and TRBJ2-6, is SAVISQKPSRDICQRGTSLTIQCQVDSQVTMMFWYRQQPGQSLTLIATANQGSEATYESGFVIDKFPISRPNLTFSTLTVSNMSPEDSSIYLCSAELASGANVLTFGAGSRLTVL.

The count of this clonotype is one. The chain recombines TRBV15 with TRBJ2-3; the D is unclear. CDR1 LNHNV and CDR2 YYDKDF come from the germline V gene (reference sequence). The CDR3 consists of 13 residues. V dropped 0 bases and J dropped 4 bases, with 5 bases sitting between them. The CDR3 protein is CATSRDQADTQYF. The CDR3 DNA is TGTGCCACCAGCAGAGATCAAGCAGATACGCAGTATTTT.

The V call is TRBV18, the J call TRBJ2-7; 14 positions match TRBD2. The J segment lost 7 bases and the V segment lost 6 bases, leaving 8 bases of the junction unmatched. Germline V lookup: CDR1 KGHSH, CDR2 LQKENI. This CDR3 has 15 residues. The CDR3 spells CASSPGTSGSKEQYF. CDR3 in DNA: TGTGCCAGCTCCCCCGGGACTAGCGGGAGCAAGGAGCAGTACTTC.

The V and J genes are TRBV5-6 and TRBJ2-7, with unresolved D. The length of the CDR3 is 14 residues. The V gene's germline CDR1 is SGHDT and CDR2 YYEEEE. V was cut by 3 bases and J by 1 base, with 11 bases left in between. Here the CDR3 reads CASSSPDGSYEQYF. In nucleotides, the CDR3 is TGTGCCAGCAGCTCCCCCGACGGGTCCTACGAGCAGTACTTC.

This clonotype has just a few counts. This chain's CDR3 is CASSFDRGGTGELFF. DNA of the CDR3: TGTGCCAGCAGCTTTGACAGGGGCGGGACCGGGGAGCTGTTTTTT. J is TRBJ2-2 and V is TRBV5-4, with TRBD1 matching 8 bases. The CDR3 sequence is 15 residues long. V trimming: 2 bases; J trimming: 5 bases; junction bases outside the gene matches: 5. Germline V gene sequence: CDR1 SGHNT, CDR2 YYREEE (reference sequence).

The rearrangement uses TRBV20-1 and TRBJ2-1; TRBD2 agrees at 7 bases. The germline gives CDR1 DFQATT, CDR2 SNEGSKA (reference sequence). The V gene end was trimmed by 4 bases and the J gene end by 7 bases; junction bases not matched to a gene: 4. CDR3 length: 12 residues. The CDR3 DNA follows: TGCAGTGCTACTGGGACTATAAATGAGCAGTTCTTC. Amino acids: CSATGTINEQFF.

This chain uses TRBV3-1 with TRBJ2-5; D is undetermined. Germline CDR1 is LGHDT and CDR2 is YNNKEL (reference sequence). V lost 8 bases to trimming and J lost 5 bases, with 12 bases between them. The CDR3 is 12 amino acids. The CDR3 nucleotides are TGTGCCAGCGTGCATCCCCGGGAGACCCAGTACTTC. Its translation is CASVHPRETQYF.

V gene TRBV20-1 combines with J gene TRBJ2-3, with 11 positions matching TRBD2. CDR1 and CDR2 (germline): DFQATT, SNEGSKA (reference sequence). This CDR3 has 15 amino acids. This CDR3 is CGVIAGGPSSDTQYF. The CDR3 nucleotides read TGCGGTGTCATAGCGGGGGGGCCGAGCTCAGATACGCAGTATTTT.

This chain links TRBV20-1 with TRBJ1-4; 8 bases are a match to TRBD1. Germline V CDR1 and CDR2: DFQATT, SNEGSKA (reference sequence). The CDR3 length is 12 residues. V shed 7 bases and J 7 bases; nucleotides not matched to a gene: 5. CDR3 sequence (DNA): TGCAGTGTTCTGACAGGGGTTGAAAAACTGTTTTTT. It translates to CSVLTGVEKLFF.